This paragraph covers one T cell receptor beta chain sequence. Its target is not known. One end of the junction varies from germline; a read error may be responsible. The data were taken from a study of cytomegalovirus exposure and HLA in healthy donors. The PCR employed 60 Vbeta primers together with 13 Jbeta primers. This table comes from immunoSEQ multiplex PCR, and its TCRdb copy is limited to in-frame clones, with some not included. The sample records hundreds of thousands of clones, approximately 84% being singletons. Whole-study results and caveats: TCR sequences were mostly rare, though some public TCRs occurred in many donors. Presence/absence analyses assumed roughly uniform sequencing depth across donors, which may not hold.

CDR3 length equals 12 residues. Germline values: CDR1 SEHNR, CDR2 FQNEAQ (reference sequence). This chain uses TRBV7-9 with TRBJ1-1; D not certain. This receptor was identified in a woman in her forties in good health and CMV-seronegative. What was sequenced was PBMCs. In DNA, the CDR3 is TGTTCCAGCAGCTTCCCGTACAGTGAAGCTTTCTTT. Translated, it gives CSSSFPYSEAFF.